This record concerns one T cell receptor (beta chain) sequence. Documented treatment: 15 Gy SBRT to primary tumor, nephrectomy 4 weeks later. Nephrectomy followed 15 Gy stereotactic body radiation by 4 weeks. This entry belongs to a study of radiation and T cells in renal cell carcinoma. TCRdb's table, derived via immunoSEQ multiplex PCR, lists solely in-frame clones and lacks some. The sample lists approximately 15,000 clones, 64% seen once, with roughly a quarter in the top ten. This CDR3 has 15 amino acids. V shed 4 bases and J shed 4 bases, with 14 bases lying between them. Germline values: CDR1 SGDLS, CDR2 YYNGEE.

Sequencing used tumor tissue, obtained from a patient whose treatment included radiotherapy and nephrectomy. The V and J genes are TRBV9 and TRBJ1-4; D unresolved. The TCR originated in a woman in her 70s with renal cell carcinoma. The CDR3, as DNA: TGTGCCAGCAGCTCAGATGTGAGCGATAATGAAAAACTGTTTTTT. Its translation is CASSSDVSDNEKLFF.